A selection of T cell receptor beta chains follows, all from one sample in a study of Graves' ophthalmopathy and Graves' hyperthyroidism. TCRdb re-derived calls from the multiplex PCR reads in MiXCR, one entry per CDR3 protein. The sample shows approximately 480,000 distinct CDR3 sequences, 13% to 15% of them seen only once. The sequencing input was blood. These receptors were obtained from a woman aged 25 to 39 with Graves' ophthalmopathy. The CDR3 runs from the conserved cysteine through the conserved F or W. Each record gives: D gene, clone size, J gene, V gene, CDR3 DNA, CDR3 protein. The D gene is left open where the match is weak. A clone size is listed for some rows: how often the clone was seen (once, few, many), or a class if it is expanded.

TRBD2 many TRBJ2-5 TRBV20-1 TGCAGTGCTTTGGGACTAGCGGGAGAGGGGGAGACCCAGTACTTC CSALGLAGEGETQYF
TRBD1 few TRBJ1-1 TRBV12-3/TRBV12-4 TGTGCCAGCAGTTTAGCTGGGACAGGGGACACTGAAGCTTTCTTT CASSLAGTGDTEAFF
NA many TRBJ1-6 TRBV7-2 TGTGCCAGCAGCTTATTCAGGGATTCACCCCTCCACTTT CASSLFRDSPLHF
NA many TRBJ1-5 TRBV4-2 TGTGCCAGCAGCCAAGAGTGGGTAAGCAATCAGCCCCAGCATTTT CASSQEWVSNQPQHF
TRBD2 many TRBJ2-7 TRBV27 TGTGCCAGCACCTTAGCGGGAGGGGTCGGCGAGCAGTACTTC CASTLAGGVGEQYF
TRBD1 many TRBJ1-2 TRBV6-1 TGTGCCAGCAGTGCATCCGGGACAGGGCTGGGCGGCTACACCTTC CASSASGTGLGGYTF
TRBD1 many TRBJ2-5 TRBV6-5 TGTGCCAGCAGTTACTCGGGCGAAAAGCAGGGGGCGGGAGAGACCCAGTACTTC CASSYSGEKQGAGETQYF
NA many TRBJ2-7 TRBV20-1 TGCAGTGCTAGAGATCAGGGAGTTCGCTACGAGCAGTACTTC CSARDQGVRYEQYF
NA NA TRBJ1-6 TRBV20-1 TGCAGTGCTAGAGTGACAGTGGGTGGTTCACCCCTCCACTTT CSARVTVGGSPLHF
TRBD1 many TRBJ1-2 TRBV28 TGTGCCAGCAGCCCCGCCGGGGACAGGGGGTACTATGGCTACACCTTC CASSPAGDRGYYGYTF
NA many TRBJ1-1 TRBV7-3 TGTGCCAGCAGCCCGGGAGGCAGGCCGAACACTGAAGCTTTCTTT CASSPGGRPNTEAFF
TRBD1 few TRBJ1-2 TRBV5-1 TGCGCCAGCAGCGCCGGGACAGGGGTGATGTATGGCTACACCTTC CASSAGTGVMYGYTF
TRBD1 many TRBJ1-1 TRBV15 TGTGCCACCTTGTCGGGGACAGGGGTTTCGATGAACACTGAAGCTTTCTTT CATLSGTGVSMNTEAFF
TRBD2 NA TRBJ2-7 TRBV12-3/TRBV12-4 TGTGCCAGCAGTTTAGGGGTCACATGGGGGGGCGAGCAGTACTTC CASSLGVTWGGEQYF
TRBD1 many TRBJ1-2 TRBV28 TGTGCCAGCAGTTCCCCGGGACAGGGGGACTATGGCTACACCTTC CASSSPGQGDYGYTF
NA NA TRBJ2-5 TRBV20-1 TGCAGTGCTAGTAGAGGGGCCCTGAAGACCCAGTACTTC CSASRGALKTQYF
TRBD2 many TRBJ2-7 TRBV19 TGTGCCAGTAGTAAGCGGGAGGTCTACGAGCAGTACTTC CASSKREVYEQYF
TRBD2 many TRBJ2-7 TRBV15 TGTGCCACCAGCAGACCTAGCGGGAGGACCTACGAGCAGTACTTC CATSRPSGRTYEQYF
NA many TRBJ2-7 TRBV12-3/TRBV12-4 NA CASSFLAGKYF
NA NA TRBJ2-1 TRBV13 TGTGCCAGCAGCCACCCCAGTTTTGGGGCAAACAATGAGCAGTTCTTC CASSHPSFGANNEQFF
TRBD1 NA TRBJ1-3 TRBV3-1 TGTGCCAGCAGCCACACGACAGGGCTCCACTCTGGAAACACCATATATTTT CASSHTTGLHSGNTIYF
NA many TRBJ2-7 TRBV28 TGTGCCAGCAGTTTAAAACCCCTGGGGGTCTACGAGCAGTACTTC CASSLKPLGVYEQYF
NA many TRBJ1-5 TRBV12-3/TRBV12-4 TGTGCCAGCAGTCGAACAGGCGACTTTAGTCAGCCCCAGCATTTT CASSRTGDFSQPQHF
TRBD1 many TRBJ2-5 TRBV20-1 TGCAGTGCTAGGAGACAGGGTGTCGGGCAAGAGACCCAGTACTTC CSARRQGVGQETQYF
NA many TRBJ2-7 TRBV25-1 TGTGCCAGCAGTGAATTTTGGACATCCACCTACGAGCAGTACTTC CASSEFWTSTYEQYF
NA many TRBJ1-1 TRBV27 TGTGCCAGCGGTTCGCAGGGGAGGAGTGAAGCTTTCTTT CASGSQGRSEAFF
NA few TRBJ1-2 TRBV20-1 TGCAGTGCCCGGGACGGAGCCCAACCGGGGTACACCTTC CSARDGAQPGYTF
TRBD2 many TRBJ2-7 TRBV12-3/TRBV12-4 TGTGCCAGCAGTCCTAGCGGGGGGCCTAGAGAGCAGTACTTC CASSPSGGPREQYF
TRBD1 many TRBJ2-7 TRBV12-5 TGTGCTAGTGGTTTGGTAGGGGCAGGGGGCGCATCTTACGAGCAGTACTTC CASGLVGAGGASYEQYF
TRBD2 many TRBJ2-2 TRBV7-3 TGTGCCAGCAGCTTACCGGCCGGGGGGACCGGGGAGCTGTTTTTT CASSLPAGGTGELFF
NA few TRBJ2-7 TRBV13 TGTGCCAGCAGCTCATACCTTGTGTCCTACGAGCAGTACTTC CASSSYLVSYEQYF
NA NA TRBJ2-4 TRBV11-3 TGTGCCAGCAGCTTTACCGCCACGCTCGGGAACATTCAGTACTTC CASSFTATLGNIQYF